These T cell receptor beta chains were read from a single sample in a study of shared clonotypes between healthy human individuals. Produced via immunoSEQ multiplex PCR; TCRdb's table is partial and in-frame only. The repertoire includes roughly 2 million clones, approximately 96% of them detected once, and over 0.1% sits in the top ten. Sample: naive CD4+ T cells sorted from blood. These receptors were taken from a man between 18 and 35 years old in good health. Both conserved end residues are part of each CDR3. Each record gives: clone size, J gene, D gene, V gene, CDR3 protein, CDR3 DNA. A D gene is named only where the DNA matches it firmly. The size field is filled for only some rows; it gives once, few, many or a size class.

>few|TRBJ1-5|.|TRBV19
CASRFVGGHQPQHF
TGTGCCAGTAGGTTTGTAGGGGGGCACCAGCCCCAGCATTTT
>.|TRBJ2-2|.|TRBV5-1
CASSPRQGGIGELFF
TGCGCCAGCAGCCCCAGACAAGGGGGGATCGGGGAGCTGTTTTTT
>.|TRBJ1-6|TRBD1|TRBV5-4
CASSETGTGNSPLHF
TGTGCCAGCAGCGAGACCGGGACAGGAAATTCACCCCTCCACTTT
>.|TRBJ1-6|.|TRBV7-9
CASSLGFAARGSNSPLHF
TGTGCCAGCAGCTTAGGGTTTGCAGCCAGAGGTTCCAATTCACCCCTCCACTTT
>.|TRBJ2-5|TRBD1|TRBV27
CASRPQGAVETQYF
TGTGCCAGCAGACCCCAGGGGGCTGTCGAGACCCAGTACTTC
>.|TRBJ2-7|.|TRBV5-4
CASSLSGRTGNEQYF
TGTGCCAGCAGCTTGTCGGGAAGAACCGGGAACGAGCAGTACTTC
>.|TRBJ1-2|.|TRBV19
CASSRVPNYGYTF
TGTGCCAGTTCCCGGGTCCCTAACTATGGCTACACCTTC
>.|TRBJ2-1|TRBD1|TRBV2
CASSTQGALSYNEQFF
TGTGCCAGCAGTACACAGGGGGCGTTAAGTTACAATGAGCAGTTCTTC
>.|TRBJ2-2|.|TRBV2
CASRPSAPGELFF
TGTGCCAGCAGGCCTAGCGCTCCCGGGGAGCTGTTTTTT
>.|TRBJ2-7|TRBD2|TRBV30
CAWRGRGRGYEQYF
TGTGCCTGGAGGGGGAGGGGTAGGGGCTACGAGCAGTACTTC
>.|TRBJ1-6|.|TRBV7-2
CASSSNVVSPLHF
TGTGCCAGCAGCTCGAATGTCGTTTCACCCCTCCACTTT
>.|TRBJ1-1|.|TRBV9
CASREKAREDTEAFF
TGTGCCAGCAGGGAAAAAGCCAGGGAGGACACTGAAGCTTTCTTT
>once|TRBJ2-1|.|TRBV9
CASNRDFGYNEQFF
TGTGCCAGCAACCGGGACTTCGGCTACAATGAGCAGTTCTTC
>.|TRBJ2-2|.|TRBV7-2
CASSFRGRGTGELFF
TGTGCCAGCAGCTTTAGGGGGAGGGGAACCGGGGAGCTGTTTTTT
>.|TRBJ2-3|TRBD2|TRBV28
CASSSGGGNTDTQYF
TGTGCCAGCAGTTCAGGCGGGGGGAACACAGATACGCAGTATTTT
>.|TRBJ2-7|.|TRBV11-2
CASSLDRGSYEQYF
TGTGCCAGCAGCTTGGATAGGGGATCCTACGAGCAGTACTTC
>.|TRBJ2-7|.|TRBV11-1
CASSRSPDFYEQYF
TGTGCCAGCAGCCGGAGCCCGGATTTCTACGAGCAGTACTTC
>once|TRBJ1-2|TRBD1|TRBV5-6
CASSPIGQGDYGYTF
TGTGCCAGCAGCCCAATAGGACAGGGGGACTATGGCTACACCTTC
>.|TRBJ2-3|TRBD2|TRBV30
CASEEGGTDTQYF
TGTGCCAGCGAGGAGGGAGGGACAGATACGCAGTATTTT
>.|TRBJ2-1|TRBD2|TRBV9
CASSVAGTSLNEQFF
TGTGCCAGCAGCGTCGCCGGGACTAGCCTCAATGAGCAGTTCTTC
>.|TRBJ2-2|TRBD1|TRBV5-1
CASTLTGKSSPTGELFF
TGCGCCAGCACTTTGACAGGGAAATCCTCCCCAACCGGGGAGCTGTTTTTT
>.|TRBJ2-7|TRBD1|TRBV6-5
CASSYVDRGGSYEQYF
TGTGCCAGCAGTTACGTGGACAGGGGAGGATCCTACGAGCAGTACTTC
>.|TRBJ1-3|.|TRBV25-1
CASSSHNSGNTIYF
TGTGCCAGCAGTTCCCATAACTCTGGAAACACCATATATTTT
>.|TRBJ2-7|.|TRBV19
CASSISFLSSYEQYF
TGTGCCAGTAGTATTTCTTTCCTCAGCTCCTACGAGCAGTACTTC
>.|TRBJ2-7|TRBD2|TRBV11-2
CASSIRLKSSGVTYEQYF
TGTGCCAGCAGCATCCGACTTAAGAGTAGCGGGGTGACCTACGAGCAGTACTTC
>.|TRBJ2-5|.|TRBV11-3
CASSLRSETQYF
TGTGCCAGCAGCTTACGATCGGAGACCCAGTACTTC
>.|TRBJ2-2|.|TRBV18
CASSPKGAGTGELFF
TGTGCCAGCTCACCAAAGGGCGCAGGGACCGGGGAGCTGTTTTTT
>.|TRBJ2-3|.|TRBV11-3
CASSLDPGDTQYF
TGTGCCAGCAGCTTAGATCCGGGAGATACGCAGTATTTT
>.|TRBJ1-5|.|TRBV4-1
CASSQGASNQPQHF
TGCGCCAGCAGCCAAGGGGCTAGCAATCAGCCCCAGCATTTT
>.|TRBJ2-2|.|TRBV28
CASTLGVGELFF
TGTGCCAGCACGCTAGGGGTCGGAGAGCTGTTTTTT
>.|TRBJ1-4|.|TRBV6-1
CASRVQGATNEKLFF
TGTGCCAGCAGGGTACAGGGAGCAACTAATGAAAAACTGTTTTTT
>.|TRBJ1-2|TRBD1|TRBV10-3
CAISPGQGTRYGYTF
TGTGCCATCAGTCCGGGACAGGGGACCCGCTATGGCTACACCTTC
>.|TRBJ1-6|.|TRBV15
CATSRDRDPNSPLHF
TGTGCCACCAGCAGAGACCGGGACCCGAATTCACCCCTCCACTTT
>.|TRBJ2-5|.|TRBV11-2
CASSLGTGPQETQYF
TGTGCCAGCAGCTTAGGAACCGGGCCCCAAGAGACCCAGTACTTC
>.|TRBJ2-2|TRBD2|TRBV5-1
CASSSQPGLAGASTGELFF
TGCGCCAGCAGTTCTCAGCCTGGACTAGCGGGAGCTAGCACCGGGGAGCTGTTTTTT
>.|TRBJ2-1|.|TRBV7-9
CASSLMGSSYNEQFF
TGTGCCAGCAGCTTAATGGGGAGCTCCTACAATGAGCAGTTCTTC
>.|TRBJ2-5|.|TRBV5-4
CASSLKNQETQYF
TGTGCCAGCAGCTTGAAGAACCAAGAGACCCAGTACTTC
>.|TRBJ2-7|.|TRBV2
CASSGGIPRAYEQYF
TGTGCCAGCAGTGGAGGGATCCCACGTGCCTACGAGCAGTACTTC
>.|TRBJ1-2|.|TRBV29-1
CSVEGAGLGVGYTF
TGCAGCGTTGAAGGGGCAGGGCTAGGTGTCGGCTACACCTTC
>.|TRBJ1-6|.|TRBV2
CASSELRGSNNSPLHF
TGTGCCAGCAGTGAGCTCAGGGGCTCCAATAATTCACCCCTCCACTTT
>.|TRBJ1-5|.|TRBV30
CAWSVAGFQPQHF
TGTGCCTGGAGTGTTGCTGGGTTTCAGCCCCAGCATTTT
>.|TRBJ2-3|.|TRBV5-4
CASSRSGGNTDTQYF
TGTGCCAGCAGCCGTAGCGGTGGGAACACAGATACGCAGTATTTT
>.|TRBJ2-7|TRBD1|TRBV5-1
CASSLAGQVVYEQYF
TGCGCCAGCAGCTTGGCTGGACAGGTTGTATACGAGCAGTACTTC
>.|TRBJ2-7|.|TRBV5-4
CASSHGQTYEQYF
TGTGCCAGCAGCCATGGACAGACCTACGAGCAGTACTTC
>.|TRBJ2-3|.|TRBV27
CASSAPGGGGTRDTQYF
TGTGCCAGCAGTGCCCCGGGGGGCGGGGGCACTAGAGATACGCAGTATTTT
>.|TRBJ2-1|.|TRBV4-1
CASSRISVTSYNEQFF
TGCGCCAGCAGCCGAATTTCAGTTACCTCCTACAATGAGCAGTTCTTC
>once|TRBJ2-7|TRBD2|TRBV25-1
CASRTSGAYEQYF
TGTGCCAGCAGAACTAGCGGGGCATACGAGCAGTACTTC
>.|TRBJ2-3|TRBD2|TRBV10-3
CAISESVLAGVSTDTQYF
TGTGCCATCAGTGAGTCGGTGCTAGCGGGAGTGAGCACAGATACGCAGTATTTT
>.|TRBJ1-1|.|TRBV2
CASRKRAENTEAFF
TGTGCCAGCAGAAAGAGGGCGGAGAACACTGAAGCTTTCTTT
>.|TRBJ1-2|.|TRBV7-8
CASSLAREEGLGGYTF
TGTGCCAGCAGCTTAGCCAGGGAAGAAGGGTTAGGGGGCTACACCTTC
>.|TRBJ1-5|TRBD1|TRBV2
CASRGGQGGNQPQHF
TGTGCCAGCAGAGGGGGACAGGGGGGCAATCAGCCCCAGCATTTT
>.|TRBJ2-3|TRBD1|TRBV4-3
CASSQGTGGTSLSTDTQYF
TGCGCCAGCAGCCAGGGGACAGGGGGGACGTCGCTAAGCACAGATACGCAGTATTTT